Only a few counts were recorded for the clone carrying this T cell receptor beta chain. Its specificity is not known. The record originates from a study of beta chain features in type 1 diabetes. Study conclusions and caveats: Cells with high TCR expression could be over-represented by cDNA sequencing. Type 1 diabetes patients had TCRB CDR3s that were shorter (moderately but significantly so) in all four CD4+ subsets.

As every portion of the isolated RNA was reverse transcribed, the sequencing read expressed TCRB transcripts. Sequenced by immunoSEQ multiplex PCR; TCRdb stores in-frame clones only, minus some. This sample carries under 300,000 clones, around 24% of them seen once, and the ten largest clones take 0.012%. Germline values: CDR1 SNHLY, CDR2 FYNNEI. Trimming shortened V by 7 bases and J by 3 bases, and 12 bases separated the two germline ends. The CDR3 spans 13 residues. Averaging roughly 120 mL, one heparinised blood draw came from each individual donor. The specimen was naive CD4+ T cells from blood. This sequence was found in a woman aged 25 to 39 with type 1 diabetes. This chain links TRBV2 with TRBJ1-1, with D hard to call. The CDR3 reads CASTSETYTEAFF. CDR3 nucleotides: TGTGCCAGCACCAGCGAGACCTACACTGAAGCTTTCTTT.